A selection of T cell receptor beta chains follows, all from one sample in a study of shared clonotypes between healthy human individuals. Using immunoSEQ multiplex PCR, the repertoire was profiled, and TCRdb retains in-frame clones only, with some absent. The sample lists 900,000 to 1,200,000 clones, 70% to 80% occurring once. Material: memory CD4+ T cells from PBMCs. These receptors all come from a man aged 18 to 29 in good health. Some clones in this sample may be carry-over from other donors' samples. Both conserved end residues are part of each CDR3.

j_gene | v_gene | len | CDR3aa
TRBJ2-1 | TRBV29-1 | 16 | CSVDSLTAGDYNEQFF
TRBJ2-2 | TRBV4-1 | 16 | CASSQNPGQGTGELFF
TRBJ2-7 | TRBV29-1 | 14 | CSVEDRGRSYEQYF
TRBJ2-2 | TRBV5-1 | 20 | CASSLAGGRGEQTNTGELFF
TRBJ2-7 | TRBV5-1 | 15 | CASSPTGRVRGEQYF
TRBJ2-1 | TRBV2 | 17 | CASSEAEGLAGNNEQFF
TRBJ2-3 | TRBV30 | 14 | CAWTSGLSTDTQYF
TRBJ2-2 | TRBV27 | 14 | CASSSYRGTGELFF
TRBJ2-3 | TRBV10-3 | 13 | CAISPGTGDTQYF
TRBJ2-7 | TRBV6-1 | 12 | CASRDRLYEQYF
TRBJ1-2 | TRBV4-2 | 15 | CASSQDNRQGDGYTF
TRBJ1-5 | TRBV27 | 16 | CASMGLSGTSNQPQHF
TRBJ2-2 | TRBV5-1 | 14 | CASSLDPNTGELFF
TRBJ2-5 | TRBV29-1 | 15 | CSVADRVAGEKTQYF
TRBJ1-1 | TRBV7-8 | 13 | CASSLIRNTEAFF
TRBJ2-3 | TRBV9 | 14 | CASSLSQNTDTQYF
TRBJ2-7 | TRBV14 | 15 | CASSQDVGRGNEQYF
TRBJ2-1 | TRBV29-1 | 13 | CSARDVFFNEQFF
TRBJ2-2 | TRBV13 | 13 | CASSPRPTGELFF
TRBJ2-7 | TRBV19 | 13 | CASSPRGAYEQYF
TRBJ2-5 | TRBV5-5 | 16 | CASPQAQGVLGETQYF
TRBJ2-7 | TRBV28 | 14 | CASTQTGRTYEQYF
TRBJ2-3 | TRBV6-1 | 14 | CASSEGGTALTQYF
TRBJ2-3 | TRBV28 | 14 | CASSLIEGIHTQYF
TRBJ2-5 | TRBV5-1 | 14 | CASSLRAGRETQYF
TRBJ2-1 | TRBV13 | 16 | CASRHRDRGAYNEQFF
TRBJ1-2 | TRBV5-4 | 12 | CASSLAGPGYTF
TRBJ1-1 | TRBV11-2 | 15 | CASSLIAGLSTEAFF
TRBJ2-1 | TRBV10-3 | 14 | CAISERQGSNEQFF
TRBJ2-1 | TRBV4-2 | 18 | CASSQDQRGAAPYNEQFF
TRBJ2-1 | TRBV6-1 | 13 | CASRTRDSGEQFF
NA | TRBV1 | 13 | CTSSPIQGAEQYF
TRBJ2-7 | TRBV18 | 14 | CASSPWGDSYEQYF
TRBJ2-3 | TRBV10-3 | 14 | CATNLGLFTDTQYF
TRBJ2-2 | TRBV30 | 13 | CAWSDDRDGELFF
TRBJ2-1 | TRBV7-2 | 14 | CASSRKGGGDEQFF
TRBJ2-2 | TRBV6-6 | 15 | CASRKPGQATGELFF
TRBJ2-5 | TRBV5-5 | 13 | CASSLRRPETQYF
NA | TRBV7-8 | 13 | CASRTSSASEQYF
TRBJ1-2 | TRBV10-3 | 13 | CAIRLGQEYGYTF
TRBJ1-1 | TRBV19 | 12 | CASTQGGTEAFF
TRBJ2-5 | TRBV18 | 15 | CASSPREVWTETQYF
TRBJ2-5 | TRBV7-8 | 15 | CASSFLAGGGRTQYF
TRBJ1-2 | TRBV2 | 13 | CASSESAGGGYTF
TRBJ2-2 | TRBV28 | 15 | CASSRISPNTGELFF
TRBJ2-5 | TRBV6-6 | 15 | CASSYSGLATETQYF
TRBJ2-2 | TRBV6-6 | 16 | CASSSGLAVNTGELFF
TRBJ2-7 | TRBV5-1 | 14 | CASSLGQGLHEQYF
TRBJ2-1 | TRBV10-3 | 14 | CAIMSGSSYNEQFF
TRBJ1-5 | TRBV5-5 | 15 | CASSLAGTGIQPQHF
TRBJ2-5 | TRBV7-7 | 15 | CASSLVNGQQETQYF
TRBJ2-2 | TRBV27 | 17 | CASSLLGAGERNGELFF
TRBJ2-2 | TRBV14 | 14 | CASSQDWAAGELFF
TRBJ2-1 | TRBV7-2 | 16 | CASSLVVAGGPRGQFF
TRBJ1-3 | TRBV19 | 16 | CASSEYWQVSGNTIYF